Below, 32 T cell receptor beta chains from the same sample are listed, as sequenced in a study of CD8 T cells in Susac syndrome. A quantity of about 0.5 to 1 ug RNA underwent reverse transcription using random hexamers. TCRdb re-analysed the immunoSEQ multiplex PCR reads in MiXCR, keeping a single row per CDR3 protein. This table has under 80,000 distinct CDR3 sequences, 90% to 95% appearing once. The specimen was CD4+ T cells from PBMCs. These receptors originate from a human donor with Susac syndrome.

The chain links TRBV27 to TRBJ1-2; D not certain. V was trimmed by 6 bases and J by 2 bases, leaving 19 bases between them. Germline assignment: CDR1 MNHEY and CDR2 SMNVEV (reference sequence). The CDR3 is 16 amino acids. CDR3 nucleotide sequence: TGTGCCAGCAGCGGGCGGTCGGCACGAGAGAACTATGGCTACACCTTC. Protein sequence: CASSGRSARENYGYTF.

This chain links TRBV9 with TRBJ2-2; D is undetermined. The CDR3 consists of 15 residues. Germline V gene data show CDR1 as SGDLS and CDR2 as YYNGEE. Trimming cost V 2 bases and J 5 bases, with 13 bases left between them. The DNA for the CDR3 is TGTGCCAGCAGCGTCCAAATGGTGGTGACCGGGGAGCTGTTTTTT. It is translated as CASSVQMVVTGELFF.

The chain has TRBV30 and TRBJ1-1, with D unclear. The V gene lost 7 bases and the J gene lost 0 bases, with 12 bases spanning the gap. The CDR3 loop spans 13 amino acids. Germline V gene data show CDR1 as GTSNPN and CDR2 as SVGIG (reference sequence). The CDR3 DNA reads TGTGCCTTCATACACGACATGAACACTGAAGCTTTCTTT. Its translation: CAFIHDMNTEAFF.

This chain connects TRBV5-1 to TRBJ1-2, with D possibly being TRBD1 (6 bases). The germline V gene encodes CDR1 SGHRS and CDR2 YFSETQ. CDR3 length equals 17 residues. Trimming shortened V by 0 bases and J by 4 bases, and 19 bases separated the two germline ends. CDR3 DNA sequence: TGCGCCAGCAGCTTGGCCGAAACAAGGGCCAGGGGCTATGGCTACACCTTC. It encodes CASSLAETRARGYGYTF.

This chain uses TRBV7-3 with TRBJ2-5; 8 bases agree with TRBD1. This CDR3 has 16 residues. CDR1 is SGHTA and CDR2 is FQGTGA in the germline V gene. J lost 2 bases, V lost 0 bases, and 5 bases had no gene match. The CDR3 DNA follows: TGTGCCAGCAGCTTAACCGGACAGGGCTCTCAAGAGACCCAGTACTTC. It translates to CASSLTGQGSQETQYF.

This rearrangement joins TRBV6-6 to TRBJ1-3; D is unclear. Germline-derived CDR1 and CDR2 are MNHNY and SVGAGI (reference sequence). Deletions cut 11 bases from V and 0 bases from J, with 11 bases between. The CDR3 extends over 13 amino acids. CDR3 residues: CAAGLNSGNTIYF. The CDR3 DNA is TGTGCCGCCGGACTGAACTCTGGAAACACCATATATTTT.

The chain uses TRBV20-1 and TRBJ2-1, with TRBD2 matching 11 bases. The CDR3 sequence is 15 residues long. V dropped 0 bases and J dropped 7; count of bases not matched to a gene: 5. The germline V gene has CDR1 DFQATT and CDR2 SNEGSKA (reference sequence). CDR3 loop: CSARDGTSGLNEQFF. DNA of the CDR3: TGCAGTGCTAGAGATGGGACTAGCGGACTTAATGAGCAGTTCTTC.

This clonotype was seen just once. The chain is built from TRBV20-1 and TRBJ2-1; D remains ambiguous. Per the germline V gene, CDR1 is DFQATT and CDR2 is SNEGSKA (reference sequence). The CDR3 has 14 residues. V was trimmed by 6 bases and J by 9 bases, leaving 21 bases between them. DNA for the CDR3: TGCAGTGCCCCACGGGCTAGTATTGGTCCTGAGCAGTTCTTC. Translated: CSAPRASIGPEQFF.

This chain uses TRBV2 with TRBJ2-1; 10 bases match TRBD2. V shed 6 bases, J shed 1 base, and the junction held 3 bases outside the gene matches. The CDR3 has 15 amino acids. The germline gives CDR1 SNHLY, CDR2 FYNNEI. The chain's CDR3 is CASRETSGSYNEQFF. DNA for the CDR3: TGTGCCAGCAGAGAGACTAGCGGGTCCTACAATGAGCAGTTCTTC.

This sequence joins TRBV3-1 and TRBJ1-1; D is perhaps TRBD1 (5 bases). Trimming shortened V by 0 bases and J by 0 bases, and 11 bases separated the two germline ends. The CDR3 totals 16 residues. CDR1 is LGHDT and CDR2 is YNNKEL in the germline V gene (reference sequence). CDR3 nucleotide sequence: TGTGCCAGCAGCCAAGATTATGGGGGTGTGAACACTGAAGCTTTCTTT. Translating gives CASSQDYGGVNTEAFF.

The chain employs TRBV6-1 and TRBJ2-7; TRBD2 matches at 9 bases. V lost 4 bases and J lost 6; bases outside the gene matches: 7. The CDR3 is made up of 14 amino acids. CDR1 and CDR2 (germline): MNHNS, SASEGT. The CDR3 here is CASSAGTSSIEQYF. In nucleotides, the CDR3 is TGTGCCAGCAGTGCCGGGACTAGCTCTATCGAGCAGTACTTC.

This clonotype occurred a few times. The rearrangement uses TRBV7-2 and TRBJ2-5, with a tentative D call TRBD1 (6 bases). Germline loops: CDR1 SGHTA, CDR2 FQGNSA. This CDR3 comprises 14 residues. Trimming pared 4 bases from V and 1 base from J, leaving 10 bases between. CDR3 sequence: CASSSTGFQETQYF. CDR3 coding DNA: TGTGCCAGCAGCTCGACAGGATTCCAAGAGACCCAGTACTTC.

This chain uses TRBV7-9 with TRBJ2-7; D might be TRBD2 (5 bases). The CDR3 runs 12 residues. The ends were cut back, 5 bases at V and 5 bases at J, with 10 bases in the middle. Per germline, CDR1 SEHNR and CDR2 FQNEAQ (reference sequence). In nucleotides, the CDR3 is TGTGCCAGCAGCCAGGCGAGGGACGAGCAGTACTTC. Its protein is CASSQARDEQYF.

The chain combines TRBV13 with TRBJ2-7; D gene unclear. Germline CDR1 is PRHDT and CDR2 is FYEKMQ (reference sequence). V gave up 1 base and J gave up 2 bases, with 12 bases separating them. The length of the CDR3 is 15 residues. The DNA for the CDR3 is TGTGCCAGCAGCTTAGAAGGGTTAGCTGCCTACGAGCAGTACTTC. This encodes CASSLEGLAAYEQYF.

V is TRBV6-6 and J is TRBJ2-7; 7 bases align to TRBD2. Unmatched junction bases numbered 15, after V lost 7 bases and J lost 6 bases. The CDR3 has 15 amino acids. From germline, CDR1 is MNHNY and CDR2 SVGAGI (reference sequence). CDR3 residues: CASKLGTTDRSEQYF. Here the CDR3 DNA reads TGTGCCAGCAAACTCGGGACTACAGACCGCAGCGAGCAGTACTTC.

The V call is TRBV12-3 or TRBV12-4, the J call TRBJ1-2; TRBD1 matches at 9 bases. The CDR3 runs 14 residues. Germline trimming cut 5 bases from V and 8 bases from J; bases unmatched to any gene: 9. CDR3 bases: TGTGCCAGCAGTCGGGGACAGGGTTCATCGGGCTACACCTTC. It specifies CASSRGQGSSGYTF.

The rearrangement uses TRBV5-1 and TRBJ2-3, with D uncertain. CDR1 is SGHRS, CDR2 YFSETQ, per germline. Trimming removed 4 bases from V and 6 bases from J, with 21 bases in between. The CDR3 covers 16 residues. The DNA for the CDR3 is TGCGCCAGCAGCCGCACCGGTTGGGGTTCGCGCGATACGCAGTATTTT. It translates to CASSRTGWGSRDTQYF. The variable domain in full, with the rest retrieved from reference TRBV5-1 and TRBJ2-3, is KAGVTQTPRYLIKTRGQQVTLSCSPISGHRSVSWYQQTPGQGLQFLFEYFSETQRNKGNFPGRFSGRQFSNSRSEMNVSTLELGDSALYLCASSRTGWGSRDTQYFGPGTRLTVL.

This clonotype was found once. The V call is TRBV15, the J call TRBJ2-1; 7 bases align to TRBD2. With 3 bases clipped from V and 2 bases from J, the junction kept 4 bases outside the gene matches. CDR3 size: 15 residues. The germline V gene has CDR1 LNHNV and CDR2 YYDKDF (reference sequence). This CDR3 is CATSSPSGAYNEQFF. CDR3 sequence (DNA): TGTGCCACCAGCAGCCCTAGCGGTGCCTACAATGAGCAGTTCTTC.

V gene TRBV15 combines with J gene TRBJ1-2; TRBD1 is a possible D gene (5 bases). This CDR3 is 14 amino acids long. The ends were cut back, 6 bases at V and 4 bases at J, with 15 bases in the middle. In germline, CDR1 is LNHNV, CDR2 YYDKDF (reference sequence). The DNA for the CDR3 is TGTGCCACCAGTCGGGACGCACCATTCTATGGCTACACCTTC. It encodes CATSRDAPFYGYTF.

The rearrangement joins TRBV7-9 to TRBJ1-4, with D unclear. Trimming took 5 bases from V and 7 from J, leaving 14 bases between them. CDR3 length: 14 residues. CDR1 and CDR2 from the germline V gene are SEHNR and FQNEAQ (reference sequence). CDR3 protein: CASSREARGEKLFF. In nucleotides, the CDR3 is TGTGCCAGCAGCCGGGAGGCCCGGGGTGAAAAACTGTTTTTT.

The V and J genes are TRBV27 and TRBJ2-5; TRBD1 aligns across 7 bases. Germline V gene lookup returns CDR1 MNHEY and CDR2 SMNVEV (reference sequence). Trimming took 8 bases from V and 3 from J; bases not matched to a gene: 12. The CDR3 has 15 amino acids. The CDR3 here is CASALPGTAKETQYF. CDR3 DNA sequence: TGTGCCAGCGCTCTCCCCGGGACAGCAAAAGAGACCCAGTACTTC.

The gene calls are TRBV12-3 or TRBV12-4 and TRBJ2-6; TRBD1 agrees at 7 bases. V dropped 8 bases and J dropped 7; count of bases not matched to a gene: 11. CDR3 length equals 15 residues. The CDR3 sequence is CASSYRTGSANVLTF. Written as DNA, the CDR3 is TGTGCCAGCTCCTACCGGACAGGTAGTGCCAACGTCCTGACTTTC.

The chain is built from TRBV20-1 and TRBJ2-5; D unresolved. The V gene lost 7 bases and the J gene lost 2 bases, with 8 bases spanning the gap. The CDR3 sequence is 11 residues long. Per the germline V gene, CDR1 is DFQATT and CDR2 is SNEGSKA (reference sequence). CDR3 amino acids: CSVQTQETQYF. The CDR3, as DNA: TGCAGTGTCCAGACACAAGAGACCCAGTACTTC.

V usage is TRBV28 and J usage is TRBJ1-6; TRBD1 agrees at 7 bases. Germline-derived CDR1 and CDR2 are MDHEN and SYDVKM. Unmatched junction bases numbered 2, after V lost 5 bases and J lost 4 bases. The CDR3 consists of 14 residues. The CDR3 region is CASSAGGYNSPLHF. In nucleotides, the CDR3 is TGTGCCAGCAGTGCAGGGGGATATAATTCACCCCTCCACTTT. Variable domain in full (rest from reference TRBV28 and TRBJ1-6): DVKVTQSSRYLVKRTGEKVFLECVQDMDHENMFWYRQDPGLGLRLIYFSYDVKMKEKGDIPEGYSVSREKKERFSLILESASTNQTSMYLCASSAGGYNSPLHFGNGTRLTVT.

The sample holds one count of this clonotype. The V and J genes are TRBV20-1 and TRBJ2-2; TRBD2 matches 13 bases. The CDR3 contains 15 residues. The trim removed 5 bases at V and 6 bases at J, leaving 6 bases unmatched. Germline-derived CDR1 and CDR2 are DFQATT and SNEGSKA (reference sequence). The CDR3 loop reads CSARRLAGGAGELFF. CDR3 nucleotides: TGCAGTGCTCGCCGACTAGCGGGAGGCGCCGGGGAGCTGTTTTTT.

The chain joins TRBV5-4 to TRBJ2-2; TRBD1 might be the D (6 bases). The CDR3 has 15 amino acids. With 3 bases removed from V and 0 bases from J, the gap between germline ends came to 9 bases. Germline V gives CDR1 SGHNT, CDR2 YYREEE (reference sequence). The CDR3, as DNA: TGTGCCAGCAGCTCAGGACAGACGAACACCGGGGAGCTGTTTTTT. Translation gives CASSSGQTNTGELFF.

V usage is TRBV28 and J usage is TRBJ2-1; 7 nucleotides align to TRBD2. From germline, CDR1 is MDHEN and CDR2 SYDVKM. V shed 3 bases, J shed 8 bases, and the junction held 4 bases outside the gene matches. The CDR3 has 13 residues. The CDR3 DNA is TGTGCCAGCAGTTTGGGAGGGTCCGATGAGCAGTTCTTC. Amino acids: CASSLGGSDEQFF.

The chain carries TRBV5-1 and TRBJ2-5; TRBD2 matches 9 bases. The CDR3 has 16 amino acids. Germline CDR1 is SGHRS and CDR2 is YFSETQ. The ends lost 4 bases at V and 3 bases at J; junction bases unmatched: 10. CDR3: CASSRGRLAGKETQYF. CDR3 DNA: TGCGCCAGCAGCCGAGGGCGGCTAGCGGGAAAAGAGACCCAGTACTTC.

The V and J genes are TRBV5-8 and TRBJ2-1; D may be TRBD2 (6 bases). The CDR3 is 14 amino acids. Germline V gene sequence: CDR1 SGHTS, CDR2 YDEGEE. Deletions cut 4 bases from V and 6 bases from J, with 14 bases between. CDR3 sequence (DNA): TGTGCCAGCAGCGGGGAACTAGCAGTCAATGAGCAGTTCTTC. It translates to CASSGELAVNEQFF.

This clonotype was found once. The V and J genes are TRBV29-1 and TRBJ2-7, with a tentative D call TRBD2 (5 bases). The CDR3 is made up of 11 amino acids. The germline gives CDR1 SQVTM, CDR2 ANQGSEA. The V gene lost 7 bases and the J gene lost 1 base, with 8 bases spanning the gap. Here the CDR3 DNA reads TGCAGCGCGGGGAGTTCCTACGAGCAGTACTTC. It specifies CSAGSSYEQYF.

V gene TRBV19 combines with J gene TRBJ1-5, with a tentative D call TRBD1 (5 bases). Trimming removed 3 bases at V and 0 bases at J, with 21 bases between. CDR1 LNHDA and CDR2 SQIVND come from the germline V gene (reference sequence). This CDR3 comprises 19 residues. The CDR3 protein is CASSIGRVGALGSNQPQHF. CDR3 DNA sequence: TGTGCCAGTAGTATTGGCAGGGTTGGAGCCCTAGGTAGCAATCAGCCCCAGCATTTT.

The chain is built from TRBV20-1 and TRBJ1-2; D is undetermined. The CDR3 spans 14 residues. From germline, CDR1 is DFQATT and CDR2 SNEGSKA (reference sequence). With 1 base removed from V and 4 bases from J, the gap between germline ends came to 13 bases. The CDR3 reads CSARGGGHSYGYTF. The CDR3, as DNA: TGCAGTGCTAGAGGCGGAGGGCATAGCTATGGCTACACCTTC.